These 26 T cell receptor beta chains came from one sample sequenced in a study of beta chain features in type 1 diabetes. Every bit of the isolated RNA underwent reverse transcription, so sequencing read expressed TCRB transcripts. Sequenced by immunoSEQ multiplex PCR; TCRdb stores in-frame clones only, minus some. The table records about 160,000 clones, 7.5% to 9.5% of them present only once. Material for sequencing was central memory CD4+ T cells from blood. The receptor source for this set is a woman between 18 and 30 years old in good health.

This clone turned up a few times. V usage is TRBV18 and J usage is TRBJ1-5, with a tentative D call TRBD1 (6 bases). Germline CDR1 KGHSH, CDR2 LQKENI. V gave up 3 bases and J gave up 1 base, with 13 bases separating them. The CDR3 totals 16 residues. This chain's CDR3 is CASSPTGPMSNQPQHF. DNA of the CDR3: TGTGCCAGCTCACCCACAGGGCCTATGAGCAATCAGCCCCAGCATTTT.

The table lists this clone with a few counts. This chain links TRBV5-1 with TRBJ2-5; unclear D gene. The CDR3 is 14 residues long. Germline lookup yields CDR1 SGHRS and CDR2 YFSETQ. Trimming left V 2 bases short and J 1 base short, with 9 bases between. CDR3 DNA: TGCGCCAGCAGCTTCGGGTTCGGCCAAGAGACCCAGTACTTC. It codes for CASSFGFGQETQYF.

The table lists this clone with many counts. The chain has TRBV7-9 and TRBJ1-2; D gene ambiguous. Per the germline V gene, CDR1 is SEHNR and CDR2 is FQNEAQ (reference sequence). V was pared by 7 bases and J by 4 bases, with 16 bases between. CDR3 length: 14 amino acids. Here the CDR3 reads CASTIAGTGYGYTF. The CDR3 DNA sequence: TGTGCCAGCACCATCGCGGGTACGGGCTATGGCTACACCTTC.

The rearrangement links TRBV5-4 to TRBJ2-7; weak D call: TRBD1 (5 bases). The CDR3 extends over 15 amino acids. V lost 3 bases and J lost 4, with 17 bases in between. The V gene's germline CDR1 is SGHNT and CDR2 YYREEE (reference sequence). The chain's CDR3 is CASSSSTGAKYEQYF. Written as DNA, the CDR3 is TGTGCCAGCAGCTCTTCAACAGGCGCCAAATACGAGCAGTACTTC.

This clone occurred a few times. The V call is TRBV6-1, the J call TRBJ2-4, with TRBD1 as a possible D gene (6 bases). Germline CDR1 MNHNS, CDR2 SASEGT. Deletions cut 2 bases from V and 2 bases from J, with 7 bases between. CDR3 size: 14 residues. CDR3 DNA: TGTGCCAGCAGTGAAAGGGACACCAAAAACATTCAGTACTTC. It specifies CASSERDTKNIQYF.

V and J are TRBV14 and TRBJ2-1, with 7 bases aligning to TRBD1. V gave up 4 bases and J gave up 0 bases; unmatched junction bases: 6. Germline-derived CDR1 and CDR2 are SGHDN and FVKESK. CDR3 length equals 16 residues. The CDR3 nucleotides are TGTGCCAGCAGCCTTATACAGGGGAGCTCCTACAATGAGCAGTTCTTC. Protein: CASSLIQGSSYNEQFF.

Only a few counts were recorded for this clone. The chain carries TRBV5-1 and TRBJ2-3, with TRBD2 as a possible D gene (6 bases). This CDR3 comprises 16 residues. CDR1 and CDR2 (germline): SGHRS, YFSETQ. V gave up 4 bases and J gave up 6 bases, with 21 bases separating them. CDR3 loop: CASSVNWGSGGDTQYF. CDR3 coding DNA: TGCGCCAGCAGCGTAAACTGGGGCAGCGGAGGGGATACGCAGTATTTT.

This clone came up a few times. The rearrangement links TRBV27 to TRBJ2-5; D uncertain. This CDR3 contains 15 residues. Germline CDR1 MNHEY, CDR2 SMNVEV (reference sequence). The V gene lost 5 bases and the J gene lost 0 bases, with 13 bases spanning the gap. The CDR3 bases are TGTGCCAGCAGTATCCACGGCAGGTACCAAGAGACCCAGTACTTC. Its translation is CASSIHGRYQETQYF.

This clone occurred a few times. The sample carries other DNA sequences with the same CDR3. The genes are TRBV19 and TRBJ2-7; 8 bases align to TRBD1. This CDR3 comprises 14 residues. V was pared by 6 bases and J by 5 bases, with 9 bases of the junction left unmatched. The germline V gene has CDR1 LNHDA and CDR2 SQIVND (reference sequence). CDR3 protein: CASSPGQGLNEQYF. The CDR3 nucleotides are TGTGCCAGTAGCCCTGGACAGGGCTTGAACGAGCAGTACTTC. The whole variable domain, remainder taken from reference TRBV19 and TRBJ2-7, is DGGITQSPKYLFRKEGQNVTLSCEQNLNHDAMYWYRQDPGQGLRLIYYSQIVNDFQKGDIAEGYSVSREKKESFPLTVTSAQKNPTAFYLCASSPGQGLNEQYFGPGTRLTVT.

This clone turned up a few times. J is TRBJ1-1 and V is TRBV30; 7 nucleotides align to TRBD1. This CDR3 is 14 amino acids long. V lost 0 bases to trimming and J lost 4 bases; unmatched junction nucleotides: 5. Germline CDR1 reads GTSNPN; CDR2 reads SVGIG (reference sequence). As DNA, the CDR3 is TGTGCCTGGAGTGTACCCTCAGGGGGCACTGAAGCTTTCTTT. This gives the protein CAWSVPSGGTEAFF.

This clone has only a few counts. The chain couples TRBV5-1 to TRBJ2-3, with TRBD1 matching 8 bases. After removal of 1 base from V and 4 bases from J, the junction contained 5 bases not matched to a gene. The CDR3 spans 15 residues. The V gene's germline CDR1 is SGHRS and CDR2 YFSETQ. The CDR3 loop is CASSLPTGGADTQYF. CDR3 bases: TGCGCCAGCAGCTTGCCCACAGGGGGTGCAGATACGCAGTATTTT.

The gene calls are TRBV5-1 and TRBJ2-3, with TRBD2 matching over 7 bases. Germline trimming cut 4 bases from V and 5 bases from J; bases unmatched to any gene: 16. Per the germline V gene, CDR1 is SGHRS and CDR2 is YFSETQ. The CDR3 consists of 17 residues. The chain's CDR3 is CASSRILALKGGDTQYF. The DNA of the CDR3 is TGCGCCAGCAGCCGAATACTAGCGCTCAAGGGTGGAGATACGCAGTATTTT.

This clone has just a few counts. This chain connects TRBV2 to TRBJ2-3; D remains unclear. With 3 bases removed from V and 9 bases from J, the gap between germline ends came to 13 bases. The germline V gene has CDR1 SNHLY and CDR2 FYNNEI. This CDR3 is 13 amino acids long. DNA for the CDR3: TGTGCCAGCAGTGACACGGGTAGGAACACGCAGTATTTT. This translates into CASSDTGRNTQYF. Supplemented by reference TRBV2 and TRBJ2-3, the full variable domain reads EPEVTQTPSHQVTQMGQEVILRCVPISNHLYFYWYRQILGQKVEFLVSFYNNEISEKSEIFDDQFSVERPDGSNFTLKIRSTKLEDSAMYFCASSDTGRNTQYFGPGTRLTVL.

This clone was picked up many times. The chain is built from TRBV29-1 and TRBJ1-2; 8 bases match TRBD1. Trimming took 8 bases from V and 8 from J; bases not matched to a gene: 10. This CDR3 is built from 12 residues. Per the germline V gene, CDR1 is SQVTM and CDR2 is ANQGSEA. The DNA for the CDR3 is TGCAGCTTTAGACAGGGGACGGGAGGCTACACCTTC. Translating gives CSFRQGTGGYTF.

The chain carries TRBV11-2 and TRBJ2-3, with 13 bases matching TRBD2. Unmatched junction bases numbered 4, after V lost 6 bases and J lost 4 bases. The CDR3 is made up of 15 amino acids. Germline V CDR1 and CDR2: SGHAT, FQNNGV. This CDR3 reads CASSPTSGGSDTQYF. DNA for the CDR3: TGTGCCAGCAGTCCGACTAGCGGGGGGTCAGATACGCAGTATTTT.

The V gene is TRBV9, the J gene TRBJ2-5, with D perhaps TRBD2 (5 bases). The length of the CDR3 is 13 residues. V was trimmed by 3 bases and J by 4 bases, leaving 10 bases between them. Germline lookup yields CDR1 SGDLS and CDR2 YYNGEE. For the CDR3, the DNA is TGTGCCAGCAGCGGGGAGCTCGGAGAGACCCAGTACTTC. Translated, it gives CASSGELGETQYF.

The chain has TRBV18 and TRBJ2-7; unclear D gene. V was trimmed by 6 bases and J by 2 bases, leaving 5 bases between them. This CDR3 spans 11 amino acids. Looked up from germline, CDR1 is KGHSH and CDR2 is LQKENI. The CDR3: CASSQTYEQYF. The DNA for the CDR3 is TGTGCCAGCTCCCAGACCTACGAGCAGTACTTC.

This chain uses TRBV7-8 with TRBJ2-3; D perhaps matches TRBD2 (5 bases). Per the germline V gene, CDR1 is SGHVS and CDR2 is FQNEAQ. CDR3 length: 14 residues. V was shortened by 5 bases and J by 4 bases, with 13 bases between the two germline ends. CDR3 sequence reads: CASSPLAGPDTQYF. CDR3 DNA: TGTGCCAGCAGCCCCTTGGCGGGTCCAGATACGCAGTATTTT.

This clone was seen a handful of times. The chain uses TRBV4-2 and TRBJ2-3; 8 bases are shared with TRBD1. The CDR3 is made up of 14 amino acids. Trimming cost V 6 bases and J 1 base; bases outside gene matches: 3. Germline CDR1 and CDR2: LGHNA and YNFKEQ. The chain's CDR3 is CASRPGQGTDTQYF. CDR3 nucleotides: TGTGCCAGCAGACCGGGACAGGGCACAGATACGCAGTATTTT.

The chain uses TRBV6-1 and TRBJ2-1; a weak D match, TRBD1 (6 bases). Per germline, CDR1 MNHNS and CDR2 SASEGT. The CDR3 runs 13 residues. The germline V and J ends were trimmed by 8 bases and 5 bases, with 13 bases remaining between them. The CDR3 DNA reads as TGTGCCAGCCAAGCGGACAGACACAATGAGCAGTTCTTC. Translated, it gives CASQADRHNEQFF.

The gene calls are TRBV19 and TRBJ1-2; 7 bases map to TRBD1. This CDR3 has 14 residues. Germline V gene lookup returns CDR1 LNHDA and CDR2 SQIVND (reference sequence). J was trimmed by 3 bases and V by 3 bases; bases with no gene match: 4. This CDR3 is CASSMGQSDYGYTF. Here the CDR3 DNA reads TGTGCCAGTAGTATGGGACAGTCGGACTATGGCTACACCTTC.

The CDR3 reads CASSPLGGAAETQYF. The CDR3 DNA sequence: TGTGCCAGCTCACCCCTTGGGGGGGCGGCGGAGACCCAGTACTTC. The genes are TRBV18 and TRBJ2-5; the D gene is possibly TRBD2 (7 bases). CDR3 length: 15 amino acids. Trimming stripped 3 bases from V and 5 bases from J, with 16 bases between. The germline CDR1 and CDR2 sequences are KGHSH and LQKENI.

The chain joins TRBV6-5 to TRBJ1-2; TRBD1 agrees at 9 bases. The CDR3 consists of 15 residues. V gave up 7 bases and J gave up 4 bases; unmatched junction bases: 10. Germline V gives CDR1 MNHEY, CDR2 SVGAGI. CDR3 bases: TGTGCCAGCAATACAGGGGGCGGCTCCATCTATGGCTACACCTTC. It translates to CASNTGGGSIYGYTF.

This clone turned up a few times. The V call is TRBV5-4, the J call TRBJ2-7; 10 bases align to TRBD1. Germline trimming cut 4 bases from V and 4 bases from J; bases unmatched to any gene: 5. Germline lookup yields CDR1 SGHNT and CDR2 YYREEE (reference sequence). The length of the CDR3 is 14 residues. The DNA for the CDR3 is TGTGCCAGCAGCCAGGGACAGGGGACGTACGAGCAGTACTTC. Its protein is CASSQGQGTYEQYF.

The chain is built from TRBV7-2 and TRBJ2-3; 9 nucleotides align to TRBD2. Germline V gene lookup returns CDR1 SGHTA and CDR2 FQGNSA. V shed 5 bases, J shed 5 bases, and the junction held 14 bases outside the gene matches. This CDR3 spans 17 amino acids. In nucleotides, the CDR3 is TGTGCCAGCAGCCAAGTGGGCGGGGGGGCTGGTCGAGATACGCAGTATTTT. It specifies CASSQVGGGAGRDTQYF.

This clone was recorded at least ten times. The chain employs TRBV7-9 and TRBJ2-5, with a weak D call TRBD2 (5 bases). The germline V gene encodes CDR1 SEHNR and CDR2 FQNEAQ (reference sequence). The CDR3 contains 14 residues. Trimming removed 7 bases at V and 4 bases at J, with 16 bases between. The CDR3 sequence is CASNPTEGAETQYF. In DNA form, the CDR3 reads TGTGCCAGCAACCCTACTGAGGGAGCAGAGACCCAGTACTTC.